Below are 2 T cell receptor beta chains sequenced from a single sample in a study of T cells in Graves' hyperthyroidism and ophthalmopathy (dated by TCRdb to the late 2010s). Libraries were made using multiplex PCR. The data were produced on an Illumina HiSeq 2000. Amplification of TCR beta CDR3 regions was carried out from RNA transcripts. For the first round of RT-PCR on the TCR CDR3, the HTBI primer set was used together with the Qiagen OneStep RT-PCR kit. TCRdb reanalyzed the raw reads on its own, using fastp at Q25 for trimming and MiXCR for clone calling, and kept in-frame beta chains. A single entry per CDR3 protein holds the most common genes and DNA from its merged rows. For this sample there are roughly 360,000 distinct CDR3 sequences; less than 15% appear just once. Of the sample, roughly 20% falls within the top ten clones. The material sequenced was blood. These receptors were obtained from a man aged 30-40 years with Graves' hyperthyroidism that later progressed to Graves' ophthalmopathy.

The CDR3 loop reads CASSHNRGPADGYTF. DNA for the CDR3: TGTGCCAGCAGCCACAATCGGGGCCCCGCTGATGGCTACACCTTC. The chain carries TRBV7-8 and TRBJ1-2; D is perhaps TRBD1 (5 bases). The V gene lost 5 bases and the J gene lost 6 bases, with 19 bases spanning the gap. There are 15 residues in the CDR3. Germline assignment: CDR1 SGHVS and CDR2 FQNEAQ.

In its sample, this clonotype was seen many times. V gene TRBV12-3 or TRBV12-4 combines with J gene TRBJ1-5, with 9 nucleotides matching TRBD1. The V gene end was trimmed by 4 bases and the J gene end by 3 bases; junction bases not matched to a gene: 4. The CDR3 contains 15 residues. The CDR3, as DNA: TGTGCCAGCAGTTCAGGGACAGGGACCAATCAGCCCCAGCATTTT. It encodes CASSSGTGTNQPQHF.